Below are 10 T cell receptor beta chains sequenced from a single sample in a study of blood T cells in healthy people across ages. Together with a sample-barcoded 5' primer, a J-beta primer mix was included in a second PCR lasting about 7 to 12 cycles. TCRdb used MiXCR to reprocess the 5' RACE reads, holding one entry per CDR3 protein. The top ten hold approximately 3.7% of the sample, which has over 600,000 distinct CDR3 sequences, approximately 21% seen once. Material: blood. All receptors come from a man between 65 and 85 years old in good health.

This clonotype showed up many times. The CDR3 region is CSAQGGATKNIQYF. The DNA of the CDR3 is TGCAGTGCGCAGGGAGGCGCGACCAAAAACATTCAGTACTTC. V is TRBV20-1 and J is TRBJ2-4; D may be TRBD2 (6 bases). Germline V gives CDR1 DFQATT, CDR2 SNEGSKA (reference sequence). The V gene lost 6 bases and the J gene lost 2 bases, with 14 bases spanning the gap. This CDR3 has 14 residues.

This clonotype has just one count. The rearrangement uses TRBV9 and TRBJ1-1, with D tentatively TRBD1 (6 bases). With 0 bases removed from V and 2 bases from J, the gap between germline ends came to 14 bases. This CDR3 comprises 16 residues. Per the germline V gene, CDR1 is SGDLS and CDR2 is YYNGEE. In DNA form, the CDR3 reads TGTGCCAGCAGCGTAGGGGGTGGACAGATAAACACTGAAGCTTTCTTT. Amino acid sequence: CASSVGGGQINTEAFF.

Many counts were recorded for this clonotype. The CDR3 sequence: CASSASGRDPNEQFF. CDR3 in DNA: TGCGCCAGCAGCGCGAGCGGGAGGGATCCCAATGAGCAGTTCTTC. The chain recombines TRBV5-1 with TRBJ2-1; 10 bases line up with TRBD2. The CDR3 has 15 residues. With 4 bases clipped from V and 6 bases from J, the junction kept 7 bases outside the gene matches. From germline, CDR1 is SGHRS and CDR2 YFSETQ.

At least ten counts were recorded for this clonotype. The chain joins TRBV9 to TRBJ2-5, with a possible D match to TRBD1 (5 bases). Germline V gene data show CDR1 as SGDLS and CDR2 as YYNGEE. V was shortened by 2 bases and J by 5 bases, with 10 bases between the two germline ends. This CDR3 is built from 13 residues. CDR3 coding DNA: TGTGCCAGCAGCGTCAACCCAGGGGAGACCCAGTACTTC. Amino acid sequence: CASSVNPGETQYF. The variable domain in full, completed from reference TRBV9 and TRBJ2-5, reads DSGVTQTPKHLITATGQRVTLRCSPRSGDLSVYWYQQSLDQGLQFLIQYYNGEERAKGNILERFSAQQFPDLHSELNLSSLELGDSALYFCASSVNPGETQYFGPGTRLLVL.

The CDR3 is CSASDQVLTDTQYF. CDR3 in DNA: TGCAGTGCTTCTGACCAAGTCCTCACAGATACGCAGTATTTT. The gene calls are TRBV20-1 and TRBJ2-3; D not certain. This CDR3 comprises 14 residues. Trimming removed 5 bases from V and 2 bases from J, with 14 bases in between. Looked up from germline, CDR1 is DFQATT and CDR2 is SNEGSKA (reference sequence).

As for this clonotype: This clone may be a read error of a much larger clone one base away. J is TRBJ2-4 and V is TRBV28; 11 positions match TRBD2. The CDR3 totals 13 residues. Germline assignment: CDR1 MDHEN and CDR2 SYDVKM. CDR3 amino acids: CATGGLAGGIQSF. The CDR3 DNA reads TGTGCCACGGGAGGGCTAGCGGGAGGCATTCAGTCCTTC.

The chain has TRBV11-3 and TRBJ2-1; tentative D call: TRBD1 (5 bases). Per germline, CDR1 SGHNT and CDR2 YENEEA. The V and J ends lost 5 bases and 9 bases respectively, with 11 bases between them. This CDR3 comprises 12 residues. The CDR3 DNA reads as TGTGCCAGCAGCCCTCAGGGTACTGAGCAGTTCTTC. This encodes CASSPQGTEQFF.

The rearrangement uses TRBV4-2 and TRBJ2-5, with TRBD2 matching over 7 bases. CDR1 and CDR2 from the germline V gene are LGHNA and YNFKEQ. The CDR3 covers 16 residues. The junction had 5 bases not matched to a gene; V was cut back by 0 bases and J by 1 base. The CDR3: CASSQDLQRGQETQYF. The CDR3 DNA is TGTGCCAGCAGCCAAGATCTGCAGCGGGGCCAAGAGACCCAGTACTTC.

The chain recombines TRBV6-1 with TRBJ1-3; the D is unclear. Germline CDR1 reads MNHNS; CDR2 reads SASEGT. V was shortened by 2 bases and J by 0 bases, with 14 bases between the two germline ends. The CDR3 has 17 amino acids. As DNA, the CDR3 is TGTGCCAGCAGTGAAACCATAGCCAAGGGCTCTGGAAACACCATATATTTT. Protein sequence: CASSETIAKGSGNTIYF.

This clonotype has a handful of counts. This chain connects TRBV20-1 to TRBJ2-1, with TRBD2 identical over 11 bases. Germline V CDR1 and CDR2: DFQATT, SNEGSKA (reference sequence). Losses at the gene ends were 6 bases for V and 7 bases for J; bases not matched to a gene: 11. The CDR3 contains 15 residues. CDR3 in DNA: TGCAGTGCAACCATTACTAGCGGGAGTAGAAATGAGCAGTTCTTC. Translated: CSATITSGSRNEQFF.